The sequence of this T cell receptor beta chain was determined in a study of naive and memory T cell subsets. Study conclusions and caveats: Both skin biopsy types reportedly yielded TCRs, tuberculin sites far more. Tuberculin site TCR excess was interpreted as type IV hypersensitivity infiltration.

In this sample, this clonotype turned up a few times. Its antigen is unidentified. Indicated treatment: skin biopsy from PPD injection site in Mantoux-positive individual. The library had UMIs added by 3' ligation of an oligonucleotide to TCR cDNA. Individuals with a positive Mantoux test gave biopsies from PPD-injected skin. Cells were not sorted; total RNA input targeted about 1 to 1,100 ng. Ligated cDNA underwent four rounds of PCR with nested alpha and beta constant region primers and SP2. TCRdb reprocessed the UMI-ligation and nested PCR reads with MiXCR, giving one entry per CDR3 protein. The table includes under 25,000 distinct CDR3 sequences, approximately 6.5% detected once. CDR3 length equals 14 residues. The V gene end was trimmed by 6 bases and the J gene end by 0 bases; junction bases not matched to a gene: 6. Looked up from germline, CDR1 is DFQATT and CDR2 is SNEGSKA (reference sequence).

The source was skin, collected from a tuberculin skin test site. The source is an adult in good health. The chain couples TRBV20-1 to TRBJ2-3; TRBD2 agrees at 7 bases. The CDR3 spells CSARLADSTDTQYF. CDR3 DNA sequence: TGCAGTGCCCGTCTAGCGGATAGCACAGATACGCAGTATTTT.